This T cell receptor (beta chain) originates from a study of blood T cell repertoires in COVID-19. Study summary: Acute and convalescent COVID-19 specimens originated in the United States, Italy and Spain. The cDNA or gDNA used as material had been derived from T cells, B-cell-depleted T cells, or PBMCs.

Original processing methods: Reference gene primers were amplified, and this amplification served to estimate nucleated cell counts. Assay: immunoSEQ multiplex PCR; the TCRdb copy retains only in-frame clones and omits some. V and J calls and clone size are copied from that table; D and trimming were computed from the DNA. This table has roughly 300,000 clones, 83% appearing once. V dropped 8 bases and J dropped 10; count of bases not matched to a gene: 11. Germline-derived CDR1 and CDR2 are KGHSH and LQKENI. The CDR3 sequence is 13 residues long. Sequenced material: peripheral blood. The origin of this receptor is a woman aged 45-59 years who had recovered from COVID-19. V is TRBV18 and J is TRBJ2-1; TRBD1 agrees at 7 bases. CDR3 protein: CASPKTGTGEQFF. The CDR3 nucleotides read TGTGCCAGCCCAAAGACAGGGACGGGGGAGCAGTTCTTC.